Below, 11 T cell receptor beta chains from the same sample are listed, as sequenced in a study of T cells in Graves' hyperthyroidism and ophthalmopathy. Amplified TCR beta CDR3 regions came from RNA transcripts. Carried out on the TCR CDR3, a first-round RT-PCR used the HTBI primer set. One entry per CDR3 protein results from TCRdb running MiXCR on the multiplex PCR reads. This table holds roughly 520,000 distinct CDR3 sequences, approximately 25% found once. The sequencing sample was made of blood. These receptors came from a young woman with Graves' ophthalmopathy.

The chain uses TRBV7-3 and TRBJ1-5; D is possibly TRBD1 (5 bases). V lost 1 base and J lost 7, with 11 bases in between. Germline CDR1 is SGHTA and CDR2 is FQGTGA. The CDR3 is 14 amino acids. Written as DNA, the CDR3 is TGTGCCAGCAGCTTAAGGGGGTTCGACCAGCCCCAGCATTTT. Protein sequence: CASSLRGFDQPQHF.

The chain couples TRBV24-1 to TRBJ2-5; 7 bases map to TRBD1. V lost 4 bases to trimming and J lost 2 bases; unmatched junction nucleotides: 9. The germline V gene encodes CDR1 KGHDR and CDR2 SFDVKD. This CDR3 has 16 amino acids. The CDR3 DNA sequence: TGTGCCACCAGTGACCCTGGGACAGACTTACAAGAGACCCAGTACTTC. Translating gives CATSDPGTDLQETQYF.

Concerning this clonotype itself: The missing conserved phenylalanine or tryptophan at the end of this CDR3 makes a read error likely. The CDR3 spells CASSLLSRDRGRNTIYL. CDR3 in DNA: TGTGCCAGCAGCTTGTTAAGTCGGGACAGGGGTAGAAACACCATATATCTT. The chain joins TRBV28 to TRBJ1-3; 10 nucleotides match TRBD1. This CDR3 contains 17 residues. J was trimmed by 5 bases and V by 6 bases; bases with no gene match: 13. Germline CDR1 reads MDHEN; CDR2 reads SYDVKM.

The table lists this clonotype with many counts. CDR3 in amino acids: CASSSGQGPNYGYTF. Here the CDR3 DNA reads TGTGCCAGCAGCTCCGGACAGGGCCCTAACTATGGCTACACCTTC. The rearrangement links TRBV11-2 to TRBJ1-2, with 8 bases aligning to TRBD1. V was clipped by 4 bases and J by 0 bases; unmatched bases: 4. Germline V gene lookup returns CDR1 SGHAT and CDR2 FQNNGV. This CDR3 contains 15 residues.

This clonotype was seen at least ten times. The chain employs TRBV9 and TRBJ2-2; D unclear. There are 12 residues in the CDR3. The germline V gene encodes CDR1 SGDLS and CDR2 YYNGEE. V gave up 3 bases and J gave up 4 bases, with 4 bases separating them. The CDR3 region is CASSAATGELFF. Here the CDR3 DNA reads TGTGCCAGCAGCGCCGCCACCGGGGAGCTGTTTTTT.

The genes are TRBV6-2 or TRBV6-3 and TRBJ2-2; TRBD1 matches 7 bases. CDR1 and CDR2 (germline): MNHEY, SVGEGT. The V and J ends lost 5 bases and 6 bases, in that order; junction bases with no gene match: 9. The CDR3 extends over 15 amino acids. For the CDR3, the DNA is TGTGCCAGCAGTAGGGGACAGTACTTTTCCGGGGAGCTGTTTTTT. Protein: CASSRGQYFSGELFF.

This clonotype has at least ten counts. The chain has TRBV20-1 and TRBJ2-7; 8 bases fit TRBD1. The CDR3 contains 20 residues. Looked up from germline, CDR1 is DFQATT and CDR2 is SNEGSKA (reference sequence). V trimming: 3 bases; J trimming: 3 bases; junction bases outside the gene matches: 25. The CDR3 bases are TGCAGTGCTAGTAGCCAGGGTTGGGGCAGGGGGCGGGTTGGCGTCTACGAGCAGTACTTC. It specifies CSASSQGWGRGRVGVYEQYF.

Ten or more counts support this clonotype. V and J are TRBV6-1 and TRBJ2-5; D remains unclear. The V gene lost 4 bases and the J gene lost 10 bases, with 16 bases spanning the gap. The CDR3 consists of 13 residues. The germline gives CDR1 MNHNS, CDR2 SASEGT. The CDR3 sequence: CASSGDSDWGQYF. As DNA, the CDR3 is TGTGCCAGCAGTGGCGACTCCGATTGGGGCCAGTACTTC.

The CDR3 here is CASSLLVGAREETQYF. CDR3 coding DNA: TGTGCCAGCAGCTTATTGGTGGGAGCGAGGGAAGAGACCCAGTACTTC. The chain joins TRBV11-2 to TRBJ2-5; D perhaps matches TRBD2 (5 bases). CDR1 and CDR2 from the germline V gene are SGHAT and FQNNGV. The CDR3 length is 16 residues. Trimming cost V 2 bases and J 3 bases, with 16 bases left between them.

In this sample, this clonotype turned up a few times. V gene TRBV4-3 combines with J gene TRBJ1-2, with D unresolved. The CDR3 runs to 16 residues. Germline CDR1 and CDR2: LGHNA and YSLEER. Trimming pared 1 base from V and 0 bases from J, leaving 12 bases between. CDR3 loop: CASSQVSQAANYGYTF. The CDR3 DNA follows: TGCGCCAGCAGCCAAGTTTCCCAGGCTGCTAACTATGGCTACACCTTC.

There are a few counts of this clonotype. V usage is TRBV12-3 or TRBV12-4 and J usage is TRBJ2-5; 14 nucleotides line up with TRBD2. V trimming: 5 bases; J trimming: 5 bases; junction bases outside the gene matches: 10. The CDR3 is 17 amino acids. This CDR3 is CASSPPGTSGGTETQYF. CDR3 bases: TGTGCCAGCAGTCCTCCTGGGACTAGCGGGGGCACGGAGACCCAGTACTTC.